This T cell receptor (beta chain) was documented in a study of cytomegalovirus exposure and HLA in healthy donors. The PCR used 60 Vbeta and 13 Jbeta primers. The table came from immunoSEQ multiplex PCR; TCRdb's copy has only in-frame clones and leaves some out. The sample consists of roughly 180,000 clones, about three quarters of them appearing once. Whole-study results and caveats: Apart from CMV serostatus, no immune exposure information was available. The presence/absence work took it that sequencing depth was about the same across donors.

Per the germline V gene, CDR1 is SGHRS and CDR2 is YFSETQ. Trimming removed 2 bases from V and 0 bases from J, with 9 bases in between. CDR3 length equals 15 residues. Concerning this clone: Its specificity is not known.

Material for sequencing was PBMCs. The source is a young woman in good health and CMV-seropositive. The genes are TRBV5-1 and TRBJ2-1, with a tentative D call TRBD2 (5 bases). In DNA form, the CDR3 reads TGCGCCAGCAGCTTACCGGGGAGCTCCTACAATGAGCAGTTCTTC. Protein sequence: CASSLPGSSYNEQFF.